This T cell receptor beta chain was recovered during a study of T cells in Graves' hyperthyroidism and ophthalmopathy. The CDR3 length is 13 residues. Germline-derived CDR1 and CDR2 are DFQATT and SNEGSKA (reference sequence). Trimming shortened V by 0 bases and J by 2 bases, and 8 bases separated the two germline ends. Authors of the study amplified TCR beta CDR3 regions from RNA transcripts. A set of HTBI primers served as the primers for a first-round RT-PCR of the TCR CDR3. TCRdb processed the multiplex PCR reads anew with MiXCR; each CDR3 protein has one entry. The top ten clones hold 6.5% to 9% of a sample with approximately 640,000 distinct CDR3 sequences, about 45% of them seen once.

Sequenced sample: peripheral blood or thyroid tissue (not recorded which). The source is an adult man with Graves' disease, either hyperthyroidism or ophthalmopathy (not recorded which). The rearrangement links TRBV20-1 to TRBJ2-7; D may be TRBD1 or TRBD2 (6 bases each). Here the CDR3 reads CSAREGGTYEQYF. The CDR3 DNA reads as TGCAGTGCTAGAGAAGGGGGGACCTACGAGCAGTACTTC.